Each of the 24 T cell receptor beta chains below was sequenced from the same sample in a study of T cells in Graves' hyperthyroidism and ophthalmopathy. RNA transcripts gave rise to amplified TCR beta CDR3 regions. In the first-round RT-PCR of the TCR CDR3, the HTBI primer set was used. TCRdb reprocessed the multiplex PCR reads with MiXCR, giving one entry per CDR3 protein. The repertoire holds approximately 600,000 distinct CDR3 sequences, with 14% to 15% as singletons. Material for sequencing was blood. These receptors came from a woman aged 40 to 50 with Graves' ophthalmopathy.

This clonotype was recorded many times. V is TRBV5-1 and J is TRBJ1-2; the D gene is possibly TRBD1 (5 bases). This CDR3 has 12 residues. V dropped 2 bases and J dropped 8 bases, with 10 bases sitting between them. Germline loops: CDR1 SGHRS, CDR2 YFSETQ. DNA of the CDR3: TGCGCCAGCAGCTTCCAGGGTGAGGGCTACACCTTC. Residues: CASSFQGEGYTF.

This clonotype was observed at least ten times. The chain employs TRBV7-8 and TRBJ2-7, with TRBD2 matching 13 bases. V lost 0 bases to trimming and J lost 2 bases; unmatched junction nucleotides: 7. CDR1 SGHVS and CDR2 FQNEAQ come from the germline V gene. The CDR3 sequence is 18 residues long. In DNA form, the CDR3 reads TGTGCCAGCAGCTTAGCACTAGCGGGAGGGAGGGGGACCTACGAGCAGTACTTC. Residues: CASSLALAGGRGTYEQYF.

The chain carries TRBV12-3 or TRBV12-4 and TRBJ1-1; D is ambiguous. The CDR3 spans 14 residues. With 3 bases removed from V and 2 bases from J, the gap between germline ends came to 10 bases. CDR3 sequence: CASSFHDGNTEAFF. The CDR3 DNA follows: TGTGCCAGCAGTTTCCACGACGGAAACACTGAAGCTTTCTTT.

The gene calls are TRBV28 and TRBJ1-5; 9 positions match TRBD1. Germline CDR1 MDHEN, CDR2 SYDVKM. Trimming took 8 bases from V and 6 from J; bases not matched to a gene: 8. The CDR3 has 14 residues. The CDR3 DNA is TGTGCCAGCTTGACAGGGGGGGGGGGTCAGCCCCAGCATTTT. It codes for CASLTGGGGQPQHF.

This clonotype was counted a few times. This sequence joins TRBV20-1 and TRBJ1-1; D perhaps matches TRBD1 (6 bases). The V gene lost 6 bases and the J gene lost 8 bases, with 22 bases spanning the gap. This CDR3 region has 14 residues. Germline CDR1 is DFQATT and CDR2 is SNEGSKA (reference sequence). The CDR3 sequence is CSAPPPGTLGEAFF. In nucleotides, the CDR3 is TGCAGTGCACCCCCCCCCGGGACACTCGGGGAAGCTTTCTTT.

This clonotype was seen ten or more times. CDR3 in DNA: TGTGCCACCAGCAGACAGATAGCCGAAGCTGGAGAGACCCAGTACTTC. As protein: CATSRQIAEAGETQYF. V usage is TRBV15 and J usage is TRBJ2-5; D is unresolved. CDR1 and CDR2 (germline): LNHNV, YYDKDF (reference sequence). The CDR3 consists of 16 residues. V was clipped by 2 bases and J by 4 bases, with 17 bases between them.

This clonotype was recorded at least ten times. J is TRBJ1-1 and V is TRBV6-2 or TRBV6-3, with 9 bases that match TRBD1. The length of the CDR3 is 14 residues. Germline lookup yields CDR1 MNHEY and CDR2 SVGEGT. After removal of 7 bases from V and 3 bases from J, the junction contained 6 bases not matched to a gene. CDR3 amino acids: CASILTGGYTEAFF. The CDR3 DNA reads TGTGCCAGCATCCTGACAGGGGGATACACTGAAGCTTTCTTT.

Concerning this clonotype: This clone may be a read error of a much larger clone one base away. The CDR3 region is CASSTKQVAPVYGYTF. The CDR3 region has the DNA TGTGCCAGCAGCACAAAACAGGTGGCGCCCGTCTATGGCTACACCTTC. V usage is TRBV11-2 and J usage is TRBJ1-2; the D gene is possibly TRBD1 (5 bases). The CDR3 totals 16 residues. Germline V gives CDR1 SGHAT, CDR2 FQNNGV. V lost 5 bases to trimming and J lost 4 bases, with 20 bases between them.

This clonotype was recorded at least ten times. The chain links TRBV12-3 or TRBV12-4 to TRBJ1-2, with D unclear. The CDR3 extends over 12 amino acids. The V and J ends lost 1 base and 5 bases respectively, with 5 bases between them. The DNA of the CDR3 is TGTGCCAGCAGTTTAGGAGTATATGGCTACACCTTC. Its protein is CASSLGVYGYTF.

This clonotype came up many times. This rearrangement joins TRBV19 to TRBJ1-5; tentatively, D is TRBD1 (5 bases). Germline V gene lookup returns CDR1 LNHDA and CDR2 SQIVND (reference sequence). V gave up 6 bases and J gave up 7 bases, with 16 bases separating them. This CDR3 has 14 residues. In DNA form, the CDR3 reads TGTGCCAGTAGGGTCCGGGGGGTAGGGCAGCCCCAGCATTTT. As protein: CASRVRGVGQPQHF.

In this sample, this clonotype turned up a few times. V is TRBV5-5 and J is TRBJ2-5, with D maybe TRBD1 (5 bases). Germline CDR1 reads SGHKS; CDR2 reads YYEKEE (reference sequence). The CDR3 is 16 amino acids. V gave up 0 bases and J gave up 0 bases, with 12 bases separating them. CDR3 sequence: CASSLAAGLNQETQYF. The CDR3 DNA is TGTGCCAGCAGCTTGGCTGCAGGGTTGAACCAAGAGACCCAGTACTTC.

The genes are TRBV28 and TRBJ1-1; D unresolved. The CDR3 covers 14 residues. The germline V gene has CDR1 MDHEN and CDR2 SYDVKM. The V and J ends lost 2 bases and 1 base respectively, with 8 bases between them. CDR3 nucleotides: TGTGCCAGCAGTTTACCCGATCCGAACACTGAAGCTTTCTTT. It is translated as CASSLPDPNTEAFF.

This clonotype has at least ten counts. The gene calls are TRBV7-2 and TRBJ2-7; D assignment may be TRBD1 or TRBD2 (6 bases each). The germline gives CDR1 SGHTA, CDR2 FQGNSA. Trimming removed 2 bases from V and 0 bases from J, with 11 bases in between. CDR3 length equals 15 residues. The CDR3 DNA reads TGTGCCAGCAGCTTATCATCGGGGGCCTCCTACGAGCAGTACTTC. Its protein is CASSLSSGASYEQYF. The full variable domain, its missing parts supplied by reference TRBV7-2 and TRBJ2-7, is GAGVSQSPSNKVTEKGKDVELRCDPISGHTALYWYRQSLGQGLEFLIYFQGNSAPDKSGLPSDRFSAERTGGSVSTLTIQRTQQEDSAVYLCASSLSSGASYEQYFGPGTRLTVT.

At least ten counts were recorded for this clonotype. The chain is built from TRBV6-1 and TRBJ2-5; TRBD2 matches 7 bases. From germline, CDR1 is MNHNS and CDR2 SASEGT. The CDR3 is 14 residues long. V gave up 6 bases and J gave up 5 bases; unmatched junction bases: 9. CDR3 sequence reads: CASRPLTSAETQYF. As DNA, the CDR3 is TGTGCCAGCAGGCCACTTACTAGCGCGGAGACCCAGTACTTC.

This clonotype came up many times. The chain carries TRBV6-2 or TRBV6-3 and TRBJ2-5, with D possibly TRBD1 on 6 matching bases. The CDR3 length is 17 residues. Germline values: CDR1 MNHEY, CDR2 SVGEGT. Trimming shortened V by 0 bases and J by 4 bases, and 18 bases separated the two germline ends. The CDR3 coding sequence is TGTGCCAGCAGTTACTCGATAAGGGACACCCCCCGAGAGACCCAGTACTTC. Its translation: CASSYSIRDTPRETQYF.

The V and J genes are TRBV14 and TRBJ2-7, with 9 bases lining up with TRBD1. V lost 5 bases, J lost 1 base, and 9 bases stayed unmatched. Germline-derived CDR1 and CDR2 are SGHDN and FVKESK. The length of the CDR3 is 16 residues. CDR3 bases: TGTGCCAGCAGCGACGATCCGGGACAGGGTTCCTACGAGCAGTACTTC. Its translation: CASSDDPGQGSYEQYF.

V and J are TRBV14 and TRBJ2-2; no reliable D call. Germline lookup yields CDR1 SGHDN and CDR2 FVKESK. The germline V and J ends were trimmed by 1 base and 4 bases, with 7 bases remaining between them. The CDR3 contains 14 residues. The DNA of the CDR3 is TGTGCCAGCAGCCAAGTTCAGTTCACCGGGGAGCTGTTTTTT. Protein sequence: CASSQVQFTGELFF.

The chain has TRBV12-3 or TRBV12-4 and TRBJ2-7; perhaps TRBD1 as D (5 bases). The CDR3 is 15 amino acids. With 3 bases removed from V and 6 bases from J, the gap between germline ends came to 18 bases. This CDR3 reads CASSFGSLLGREQYF. The CDR3 region has the DNA TGTGCCAGCAGTTTCGGTTCACTCCTGGGGCGCGAGCAGTACTTC.

This clonotype was observed at least ten times. The rearrangement uses TRBV24-1 and TRBJ2-2; TRBD1 aligns across 8 bases. V was clipped by 4 bases and J by 5 bases; unmatched bases: 8. Germline assignment: CDR1 KGHDR and CDR2 SFDVKD. The CDR3 extends over 16 amino acids. As DNA, the CDR3 is TGTGCCACCAGTGAAACCGGGACAGGACATACCGGGGAGCTGTTTTTT. Its protein product is CATSETGTGHTGELFF.

There are a few counts of this clonotype. This chain joins TRBV5-8 and TRBJ1-2, with TRBD1 matching 8 bases. The CDR3 has 14 residues. The junction had 5 bases not matched to a gene; V was cut back by 2 bases and J by 5 bases. Germline CDR1 is SGHTS and CDR2 is YDEGEE. CDR3 region: CASSFAQGAYGYTF. In DNA, the CDR3 is TGTGCCAGCAGCTTCGCCCAGGGGGCGTATGGCTACACCTTC.

This clonotype was recorded many times. J is TRBJ2-7 and V is TRBV4-3; a possible D gene is TRBD1 (6 bases). The germline gives CDR1 LGHNA, CDR2 YSLEER. The V end was cut by 0 bases, the J end by 3 bases, with 12 bases between. The CDR3 loop spans 15 amino acids. As DNA, the CDR3 is TGCGCCAGCAGCCAAGATCGCGGCAGGGGCTACGAGCAGTACTTC. This sequence encodes CASSQDRGRGYEQYF.

DNA of the CDR3: TGTGCCAGCAGTTCCGCACAGGGGGCGAATGACTATGGCTACACCTTC. Protein: CASSSAQGANDYGYTF. This chain joins TRBV5-5 and TRBJ1-2, with 9 bases fitting TRBD1. Germline V lookup: CDR1 SGHKS, CDR2 YYEKEE (reference sequence). The CDR3 extends over 16 amino acids. The ends lost 5 bases at V and 3 bases at J; junction bases unmatched: 11.

This clonotype was counted at least ten times. This chain joins TRBV28 and TRBJ1-5; D is unresolved. V shed 10 bases and J shed 1 base, with 14 bases lying between them. The V gene's germline CDR1 is MDHEN and CDR2 SYDVKM. The length of the CDR3 is 14 residues. The CDR3, as DNA: TGTGCCACCCGATGGGAGCTGAGCAATCAGCCCCAGCATTTT. Translated, it gives CATRWELSNQPQHF.

This clonotype was observed at least ten times. The rearrangement links TRBV30 to TRBJ1-1, with 9 bases aligning to TRBD1. This CDR3 region has 14 residues. The V and J ends lost 4 bases and 10 bases, in that order; junction bases with no gene match: 13. Germline V gene sequence: CDR1 GTSNPN, CDR2 SVGIG (reference sequence). The CDR3 sequence: CAWTLDRGKWGAFF. Written as DNA, the CDR3 is TGTGCCTGGACTCTGGACAGGGGAAAATGGGGAGCTTTCTTT. Combining the CDR3 with reference TRBV30 and TRBJ1-1 gives the whole variable domain SQTIHQWPATLVQPVGSPLSLECTVEGTSNPNLYWYRQAAGRGLQLLFYSVGIGQISSEVPQNLSASRPQDRQFILSSKKLLLSDSGFYLCAWTLDRGKWGAFFGQGTRLTVV.